The present TCR beta chain was sequenced within a study of T cell clonotyping in hematopoietic cell transplantation. Germline V CDR1 and CDR2: MDHEN, SYDVKM. Germline trimming cut 11 bases from V and 1 base from J; bases unmatched to any gene: 5. This CDR3 is 13 amino acids long. This clone was detected a few times. Sequenced by immunoSEQ multiplex PCR; TCRdb stores in-frame clones only, minus some. The sample lists approximately 11,000 clones, approximately 90% seen once, with roughly 0.79% in the top ten. The source of this sequence is a woman in her forties or fifties in good health. Some clones in this sample may be carry-over from other donors' samples. What was sequenced was peripheral blood mononuclear cells. V is TRBV28 and J is TRBJ1-5; 7 bases align to TRBD1. CDR3 coding DNA: TGTGCCGACTCGACAGGGAGCAATCAGCCCCAGCATTTT. Its translation is CADSTGSNQPQHF.